Listed below are T cell receptor beta chains from one sample, sequenced in a study of cytomegalovirus exposure and HLA in healthy donors. The assay was immunoSEQ multiplex PCR, and TCRdb's table has in-frame clones only and misses some. The sample has about 170,000 clones; about 82% are singletons. The sequenced sample was PBMCs. These receptors all stem from a young woman in good health and CMV-seronegative. CDR3s include the opening cysteine and the closing phenylalanine or tryptophan. The order of the fields is J gene, D gene, clone size, V gene, CDR3 length, CDR3 protein, CDR3 DNA. A D gene is named only where the DNA matches it firmly. Clone size is given for some rows only: seen once, a few or many times, or a class if the clone is expanded.

J gene: TRBJ2-6; D gene: .; clone size: .; V gene: TRBV18; CDR3 length: 15; CDR3 protein: CASSPRGSGANVLTF; CDR3 DNA: TGTGCCAGCTCACCAAGAGGGTCTGGGGCCAACGTCCTGACTTTC
J gene: TRBJ1-1; D gene: .; clone size: .; V gene: TRBV14; CDR3 length: 13; CDR3 protein: CASSPGVETEAFF; CDR3 DNA: TGTGCCAGCAGCCCGGGGGTTGAGACTGAAGCTTTCTTT
J gene: TRBJ2-3; D gene: TRBD2; clone size: .; V gene: TRBV7-3; CDR3 length: 15; CDR3 protein: CASSLMGGITDTQYF; CDR3 DNA: TGTGCCAGCAGCCTCATGGGGGGGATCACAGATACGCAGTATTTT
J gene: TRBJ2-2; D gene: .; clone size: .; V gene: TRBV2; CDR3 length: 13; CDR3 protein: CASKTENTGELFF; CDR3 DNA: TGTGCCAGTAAGACAGAGAACACCGGGGAGCTGTTTTTT
J gene: TRBJ2-3; D gene: .; clone size: once; V gene: TRBV6-6; CDR3 length: 13; CDR3 protein: CASSRGGTDTQYF; CDR3 DNA: TGTGCCAGCAGCAGGGGGGGCACAGATACGCAGTATTTT
J gene: TRBJ2-7; D gene: TRBD2; clone size: .; V gene: TRBV30; CDR3 length: 14; CDR3 protein: CAWSGGGFTYEQYF; CDR3 DNA: TGTGCCTGGAGTGGCGGGGGTTTCACCTACGAGCAGTACTTC
J gene: TRBJ1-2; D gene: TRBD1; clone size: few; V gene: TRBV19; CDR3 length: 14; CDR3 protein: CASKGQGPGYGYTF; CDR3 DNA: TGTGCCAGTAAGGGACAGGGACCGGGCTATGGCTACACCTTC
J gene: TRBJ2-5; D gene: TRBD2; clone size: .; V gene: TRBV7-3; CDR3 length: 13; CDR3 protein: CASSLSAGGTQYF; CDR3 DNA: TGTGCCAGCAGCTTATCGGCGGGGGGGACCCAGTACTTC
J gene: TRBJ1-2; D gene: .; clone size: .; V gene: TRBV5-1; CDR3 length: 14; CDR3 protein: CASSLGWGPDGYTF; CDR3 DNA: TGCGCCAGCAGCTTGGGTTGGGGGCCCGATGGCTACACCTTC
J gene: TRBJ2-5; D gene: .; clone size: .; V gene: TRBV11-2; CDR3 length: 13; CDR3 protein: CASSLAGAETQYF; CDR3 DNA: TGTGCCAGCAGCTTAGCGGGAGCGGAGACCCAGTACTTC
J gene: TRBJ1-1; D gene: .; clone size: .; V gene: TRBV28; CDR3 length: 15; CDR3 protein: CASSLSGFSFTEAFF; CDR3 DNA: TGTGCCAGCAGTTTATCAGGGTTTTCTTTCACTGAAGCTTTCTTT
J gene: TRBJ2-7; D gene: TRBD1; clone size: .; V gene: TRBV29-1; CDR3 length: 13; CDR3 protein: CSVRTGGKDEQYF; CDR3 DNA: TGCAGCGTTCGGACAGGGGGAAAGGACGAGCAGTACTTC
J gene: TRBJ2-1; D gene: TRBD2; clone size: .; V gene: TRBV6-4; CDR3 length: 15; CDR3 protein: CASSVSSGSLNEQFF; CDR3 DNA: TGTGCCAGCAGTGTATCTAGCGGGAGTTTAAATGAGCAGTTCTTC
J gene: TRBJ2-3; D gene: .; clone size: once; V gene: TRBV18; CDR3 length: 14; CDR3 protein: CASSGRTSTDTQYF; CDR3 DNA: TGTGCCAGCTCGGGTCGGACTAGCACAGATACGCAGTATTTT
J gene: TRBJ1-2; D gene: .; clone size: .; V gene: TRBV6-5; CDR3 length: 13; CDR3 protein: CASTPGLFYGYTF; CDR3 DNA: TGTGCCAGCACACCAGGACTGTTCTATGGCTACACCTTC
J gene: TRBJ1-2; D gene: .; clone size: .; V gene: TRBV28; CDR3 length: 11; CDR3 protein: CASSVTGGYTF; CDR3 DNA: TGTGCCAGCAGTGTGACAGGTGGCTACACCTTC